This paragraph covers one TCR beta chain sequence. The table lists this clonotype with a few counts. Its antigen specificity is not known. Within one base of it there is no much larger clone, and no base qualities were kept. This record belongs to a study of early T cells in non-severe SARS-CoV-2 infection (dated by TCRdb to the early 2020s). Turning to the overall study: Bulk RNA from unsorted whole blood was used for TCR sequencing, so alpha and beta chains could not be paired.

CDR1 SGHAT and CDR2 FQNNGV are derived from the germline V gene. The V end gives up 3 bases and the J end 4 bases, leaving 2 bases in the junction not matched to a gene. The CDR3 measures 13 amino acids from cysteine to phenylalanine. Just CDR3 DNA is preserved here, 39 bases in frame from base 1. What the study reported, not specific to this receptor: Matching against VDJdb was skewed toward anti-spike CD8 responses, likely underestimated virus-specific expansions, and missed private and CD4 specificities.

Receptor libraries were prepared by 5' RACE. TCRdb names NextSeq 500 as the instrument used. Unique molecular identifiers were attached to individual cDNA molecules in the TCR library protocol so that sequencing error and PCR bias could be corrected. Sequencing covered both TCR alpha and beta chains, and within each sample the abundances of alpha and beta sequences were tightly co-correlated. On the authors' methods: Decombinator V4 was used to annotate TCR sequences for V gene, J gene and CDR3. TCRs were defined as expanded if a significant change between any two time points was detected under a Poisson model with p below 0.0001. TCR abundances were normalised to the total number of TCRs sequenced per sample and expressed as counts per million. TRAV1-2 paired with TRAJ12, TRAJ20 or TRAJ33 defined MAIT TCRs, while TRAV10 paired with TRAJ18 defined iNKT TCRs. VDJdb, accessed on 1 November 2021, was searched for TCRs annotated for CMV, EBV and SARS-CoV-2, and TCRs annotated for more than one antigen were excluded. The public reads were reprocessed in TCRdb via fastp at Q25 and MiXCR, keeping in-frame beta chains. Entries that share a CDR3 protein sequence are merged under the most common genes and DNA. In this record, the V and J calls reflect TCRdb's handling and not the investigators' own analysis. This sample gives 30,000 to 40,000 distinct CDR3 sequences in total; roughly 7.9% of them show up just once. 9.5% to 15% of the sample lies in the top ten.

A case-control design nested within a healthcare worker cohort in London, UK, was used, with weekly nasopharyngeal swab PCR tests and blood sampling performed. Healthcare workers were enrolled in the week of the UK lockdown, from 23 to 31 March 2020, and were followed every week for up to roughly 15 weeks. This chain is built from TRBV11-2 and TRBJ2-5; 7 bases in the junction line up with TRBD2. Sequencing was performed on whole blood, taken at baseline. This clonotype was obtained from an adult who was a healthcare worker with PCR-confirmed SARS-CoV-2 infection or an uninfected control (not recorded which). CDR3 sequence: CASSLERGETQYF. The nucleotide sequence is given as TGTGCCAGCAGCTTGGAGCGGGGAGAGACCCAGTACTTC.